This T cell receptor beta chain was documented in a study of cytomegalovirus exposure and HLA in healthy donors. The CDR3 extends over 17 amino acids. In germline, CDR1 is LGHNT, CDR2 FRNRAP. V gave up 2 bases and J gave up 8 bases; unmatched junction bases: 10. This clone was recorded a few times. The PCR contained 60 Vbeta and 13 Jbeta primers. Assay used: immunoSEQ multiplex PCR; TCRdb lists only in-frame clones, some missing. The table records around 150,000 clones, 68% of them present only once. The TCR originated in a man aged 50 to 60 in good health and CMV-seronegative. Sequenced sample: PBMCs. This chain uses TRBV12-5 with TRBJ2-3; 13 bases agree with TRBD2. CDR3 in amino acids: CASGLPGLAGVPPTQYF. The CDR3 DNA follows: TGTGCTAGTGGTTTGCCAGGACTAGCGGGGGTCCCGCCTACGCAGTATTTT.